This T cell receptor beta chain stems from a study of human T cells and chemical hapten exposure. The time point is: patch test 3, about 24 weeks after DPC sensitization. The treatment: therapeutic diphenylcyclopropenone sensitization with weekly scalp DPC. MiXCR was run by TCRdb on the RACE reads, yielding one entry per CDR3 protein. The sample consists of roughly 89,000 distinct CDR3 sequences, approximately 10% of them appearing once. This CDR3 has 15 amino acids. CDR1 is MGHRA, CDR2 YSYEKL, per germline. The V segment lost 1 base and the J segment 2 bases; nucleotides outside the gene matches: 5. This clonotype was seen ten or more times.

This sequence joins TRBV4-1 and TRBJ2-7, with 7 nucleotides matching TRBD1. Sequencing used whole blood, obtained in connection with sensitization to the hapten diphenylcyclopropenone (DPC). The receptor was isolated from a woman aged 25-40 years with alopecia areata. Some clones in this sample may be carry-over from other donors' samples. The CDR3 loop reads CASSQGQGWTYEQYV. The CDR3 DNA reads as TGCGCCAGCAGCCAAGGACAGGGTTGGACCTACGAGCAGTACGTC.